This T cell receptor (beta chain) is from a study of T cells expressing NK-cell markers. Notes on the study in general: Dominant NKG2C+ clonotypes accounted for roughly 1.0-7.0% of CD8+ T cells in more than 5 donors.

UMIs accompanied the 5'RACE template switching by which TCR beta cDNA was made. TCRdb reprocessed the 5' RACE reads, keeping one entry per CDR3 protein, no DNA. Seen in this sample are about 140,000 distinct CDR3 sequences; the ten most common clones hold around 12%. Comments on this clonotype: Its antigen is still unknown.

Germline V gives CDR1 KGHDR, CDR2 SFDVKD. This CDR3 spans 13 amino acids. This receptor was obtained from a man between 18 and 29 years old in good health. Source material: blood T cells: a sorted CD56 or NKG2C T cell subset, CD4+ or CD8+ T cells, or bulk PBMC T cells (not recorded which). The chain employs TRBV24-1 and TRBJ2-3. The CDR3 loop is CATSDSYADTQYF.